Below are 5 T cell receptor beta chains sequenced from a single sample in a study of CD8+CD57+ T cells in acquired aplastic anemia. The use of genomic DNA as template underpinned the TCR beta VDJ and CDR3 profiling. TCRdb recomputed calls from the reads with MiXCR, one row per CDR3 protein. This sample carries around 500,000 distinct CDR3 sequences, about a third of them seen once, and the ten largest clones take less than 1%. Patients selected for sequencing had displayed CD8+CD57+ cell expansion by flow cytometry. The specimen was sorted CD4+, CD8+, or CD8+CD57+ T cells (not recorded which) from PBMCs. Every receptor here comes from a human donor with aplastic anemia.

With respect to this clonotype: A much larger clone is a single base away; this may be a read error. The gene calls are TRBV20-1 and TRBJ2-7; D gene ambiguous. With 3 bases removed from V and 2 bases from J, the gap between germline ends came to 14 bases. Germline V gene lookup returns CDR1 DFQATT and CDR2 SNEGSKA (reference sequence). This CDR3 spans 14 amino acids. CDR3 sequence: CSASHVCNTYEQYF. DNA of the CDR3: TGCAGTGCTAGTCATGTGTGCAACACCTACGAGCAGTACTTC.

There are many counts of this clonotype. V usage is TRBV9 and J usage is TRBJ1-4; the D is unclear. CDR1 is SGDLS, CDR2 YYNGEE, per germline. The length of the CDR3 is 15 residues. The V gene lost 0 bases and the J gene lost 5 bases, with 11 bases spanning the gap. CDR3 region: CASSVGEVSNEKLFF. In nucleotides, the CDR3 is TGTGCCAGCAGCGTAGGGGAGGTCTCGAATGAAAAACTGTTTTTT.

This clonotype was found a few times. This sequence joins TRBV25-1 and TRBJ1-1; D unclear. The length of the CDR3 is 13 residues. Germline lookup yields CDR1 MGHDK and CDR2 SYGVNS. V shed 8 bases and J shed 2 bases, with 12 bases lying between them. CDR3 bases: TGTGCCAGCCTGCGGCCGGACAACACTGAAGCTTTCTTT. Amino acids: CASLRPDNTEAFF. Looking up the rest from reference TRBV25-1 and TRBJ1-1 gives the full variable domain: EADIYQTPRYLVIGTGKKITLECSQTMGHDKMYWYQQDPGMELHLIHYSYGVNSTEKGDLSSESTVSRIRTEHFPLTLESARPSHTSQYLCASLRPDNTEAFFGQGTRLTVV.

This clonotype showed up just once. This rearrangement joins TRBV20-1 to TRBJ2-2; TRBD1 aligns across 7 bases. The length of the CDR3 is 15 residues. With 2 bases clipped from V and 7 bases from J, the junction kept 10 bases outside the gene matches. The V gene's germline CDR1 is DFQATT and CDR2 SNEGSKA (reference sequence). CDR3 loop: CSARRDSSFVGELFF. Written as DNA, the CDR3 is TGCAGTGCTAGAAGGGACAGTTCCTTTGTCGGGGAGCTGTTTTTT.

There are a few counts of this clonotype. CDR3: CASSLGATGFFEQYF. In nucleotides, the CDR3 is TGTGCCAGCAGCTTAGGAGCGACAGGGTTCTTCGAGCAGTACTTC. The chain uses TRBV11-2 and TRBJ2-7; 7 positions agree with TRBD1. From germline, CDR1 is SGHAT and CDR2 FQNNGV. CDR3 size: 15 residues. The ends lost 1 base at V and 6 bases at J; junction bases unmatched: 9.